This TCR beta chain is from a study of T-cell reconstitution after alpha-beta-depleted transplantation in children. Study results and limitations: From newly produced T cells came most of the T-cell counts and diversity one year after transplant. Certain patients had high TCRbeta diversity at day 60, and it came from recipient T cells and thymic progenitors that survived.

In this sample, this clonotype turned up many times. What it binds is unknown. Preparation of the TCRbeta library used unique molecular identifiers. In TCRdb, the PCR reads were re-called with MiXCR into one record per CDR3 protein. The sample has roughly 76,000 distinct CDR3 sequences; under 13% are singletons. Germline V gene sequence: CDR1 SGHDN, CDR2 FVKESK. The CDR3 length is 16 residues. V lost 0 bases and J lost 1, with 10 bases in between. This TCR derives from a boy between 5 and 17 years old with acute myeloid leukemia, due to receive a stem cell transplant. The starting material was PBMCs, obtained before TCRalphabeta/CD19-depleted stem cell transplant. This sequence joins TRBV14 and TRBJ2-4; D perhaps matches TRBD1 (6 bases). This chain's CDR3 is CASSQEWGQAKNIQYF. The CDR3 bases are TGTGCCAGCAGCCAAGAGTGGGGGCAGGCCAAAAACATTCAGTACTTC.